These 25 T cell receptor beta chains were all obtained from the same sample, sequenced in a study of beta chain features in type 1 diabetes. The sequenced template was cDNA made from the entire isolated RNA. This table comes from immunoSEQ multiplex PCR, and its TCRdb copy is limited to in-frame clones, with some not included. The data hold approximately 160,000 clones, with 7.5% to 9.5% observed a single time. The sample comprised central memory CD4+ T cells from blood. The receptors were sampled from a woman younger than 35 in good health.

The chain uses TRBV2 and TRBJ1-1, with TRBD1 as a possible D gene (5 bases). The CDR3 consists of 15 residues. Germline V gene sequence: CDR1 SNHLY, CDR2 FYNNEI. V was shortened by 7 bases and J by 1 base, with 16 bases between the two germline ends. The CDR3 here is CASMVGGGGNTEAFF. DNA for the CDR3: TGTGCCAGCATGGTCGGGGGGGGTGGGAACACTGAAGCTTTCTTT.

The chain recombines TRBV14 with TRBJ1-1; maybe TRBD1 (5 bases). The V gene lost 4 bases and the J gene lost 8 bases, with 14 bases spanning the gap. CDR3 length equals 13 residues. Germline lookup yields CDR1 SGHDN and CDR2 FVKESK. The CDR3 DNA reads TGTGCCAGCAGCCTACAGGTGACCTCCGAAGCTTTCTTT. Encoded protein: CASSLQVTSEAFF. Drawing the rest from reference TRBV14 and TRBJ1-1, the complete variable domain is EAGVTQFPSHSVIEKGQTVTLRCDPISGHDNLYWYRRVMGKEIKFLLHFVKESKQDESGMPNNRFLAERTGGTYSTLKVQPAELEDSGVYFCASSLQVTSEAFFGQGTRLTVV.

The chain has TRBV19 and TRBJ2-7, with a possible D match to TRBD1 (6 bases). The V gene lost 8 bases and the J gene lost 2 bases, with 16 bases spanning the gap. Per germline, CDR1 LNHDA and CDR2 SQIVND (reference sequence). The CDR3 spans 14 residues. The CDR3 DNA follows: TGTGCCAGTGGGGGCAGCGGCGCGGCCTACGAGCAGTACTTC. Translating gives CASGGSGAAYEQYF.

This clone came up a few times. V is TRBV5-1 and J is TRBJ2-7, with a possible D match to TRBD1 (6 bases). CDR1 is SGHRS, CDR2 YFSETQ, per germline. Deletions cut 1 base from V and 2 bases from J, with 10 bases between. The CDR3 runs to 14 residues. CDR3 in DNA: TGCGCCAGCAGCTTGACAGGGATAACCTACGAGCAGTACTTC. As protein: CASSLTGITYEQYF.

The chain has TRBV4-3 and TRBJ2-2; D may be TRBD1 (5 bases). The CDR3 is 15 residues long. Germline V lookup: CDR1 LGHNA, CDR2 YSLEER. The germline V and J ends were trimmed by 1 base and 4 bases, with 10 bases remaining between them. This CDR3 is CASSQGARVTGELFF. The CDR3 DNA reads TGCGCCAGCAGCCAAGGGGCCAGGGTCACCGGGGAGCTGTTTTTT.

The chain combines TRBV7-6 with TRBJ1-5; D not certain. CDR1 and CDR2 (germline): SGHVS, FNYEAQ. V gave up 0 bases and J gave up 6 bases, with 15 bases separating them. There are 16 residues in the CDR3. CDR3 DNA: TGTGCCAGCAGCTTAGCGGGAGGTGGGGTGGGTCAGCCCCAGCATTTT. Translation gives CASSLAGGGVGQPQHF.

V and J are TRBV30 and TRBJ1-3, with D unresolved. CDR3 size: 13 residues. Per the germline V gene, CDR1 is GTSNPN and CDR2 is SVGIG (reference sequence). V lost 5 bases and J 7 bases, leaving 15 bases between the germline ends. For the CDR3, the DNA is TGTGCCTGGGAGCCGGTCTCTAGGAACACCATATATTTT. Protein: CAWEPVSRNTIYF. The complete variable domain, with remaining parts taken from reference TRBV30 and TRBJ1-3, reads SQTIHQWPATLVQPVGSPLSLECTVEGTSNPNLYWYRQAAGRGLQLLFYSVGIGQISSEVPQNLSASRPQDRQFILSSKKLLLSDSGFYLCAWEPVSRNTIYFGEGSWLTVV.

The chain carries TRBV29-1 and TRBJ2-1; D is perhaps TRBD2 (6 bases). V was cut by 7 bases and J by 6 bases, with 16 bases left in between. CDR1 and CDR2 from the germline V gene are SQVTM and ANQGSEA. This CDR3 is built from 13 residues. The CDR3 reads CSAGGTSPNEQFF. The CDR3 DNA sequence: TGCAGCGCTGGCGGGACGTCCCCCAATGAGCAGTTCTTC.

CDR3 sequence (DNA): TGCAGCGTCCGAGGGGGCTCGAACACCGGGGAGCTGTTTTTT. It translates to CSVRGGSNTGELFF. The chain joins TRBV29-1 to TRBJ2-2; 7 nucleotides line up with TRBD1. V shed 6 bases, J shed 0 bases, and the junction held 4 bases outside the gene matches. Germline V CDR1 and CDR2: SQVTM, ANQGSEA. CDR3 size: 14 residues.

This clone was counted between two and nine times. V is TRBV30 and J is TRBJ1-2; no definite D call. CDR1 GTSNPN and CDR2 SVGIG come from the germline V gene (reference sequence). V lost 7 bases and J lost 8, with 23 bases in between. The CDR3 is made up of 14 amino acids. CDR3 in DNA: TGTGCCTCAGATAAAGGTGGAGTCTTGATGGGCTACACCTTC. This sequence encodes CASDKGGVLMGYTF.

V is TRBV7-3 and J is TRBJ2-5; 7 nucleotides line up with TRBD2. CDR1 is SGHTA and CDR2 is FQGTGA in the germline V gene. CDR3 length: 14 residues. V was clipped by 3 bases and J by 1 base; unmatched bases: 2. CDR3 sequence reads: CASSLGGFQETQYF. For the CDR3, the DNA is TGTGCCAGCAGCTTGGGAGGGTTCCAAGAGACCCAGTACTTC. The complete variable domain, with remaining parts taken from reference TRBV7-3 and TRBJ2-5, reads GAGVSQTPSNKVTEKGKYVELRCDPISGHTALYWYRQSLGQGPEFLIYFQGTGAADDSGLPNDRFFAVRPEGSVSTLKIQRTERGDSAVYLCASSLGGFQETQYFGPGTRLLVL.

This chain uses TRBV18 with TRBJ2-5, with TRBD1 identical over 12 bases. Germline CDR1 and CDR2: KGHSH and LQKENI. V gave up 3 bases and J gave up 5 bases; unmatched junction bases: 4. This CDR3 has 15 amino acids. Here the CDR3 reads CASSPGQGAGETQYF. In nucleotides, the CDR3 is TGTGCCAGCTCACCGGGACAGGGGGCCGGGGAGACCCAGTACTTC.

This clone was observed a handful of times. The gene calls are TRBV9 and TRBJ2-3, with 10 nucleotides matching TRBD2. This CDR3 is built from 15 residues. Germline V gene data show CDR1 as SGDLS and CDR2 as YYNGEE. After removal of 4 bases from V and 4 bases from J, the junction contained 6 bases not matched to a gene. CDR3 residues: CASSFSSGGADTQYF. In nucleotides, the CDR3 is TGTGCCAGCAGCTTCTCGAGCGGGGGGGCAGATACGCAGTATTTT.

This clone was seen a handful of times. V and J are TRBV6-1 and TRBJ2-3, with D perhaps matching TRBD1 (6 bases). The V end was cut by 5 bases, the J end by 0 bases, with 12 bases between. The CDR3 totals 15 residues. Germline V CDR1 and CDR2: MNHNS, SASEGT. The DNA for the CDR3 is TGTGCCAGCAGTAGGGGGTATCCTAGCACAGATACGCAGTATTTT. It specifies CASSRGYPSTDTQYF.

Concerning this clone itself: This specimen includes other DNA sequences encoding the same CDR3. The rearrangement joins TRBV13 to TRBJ2-3, with D perhaps matching TRBD1 (5 bases). The V and J ends lost 0 bases and 5 bases respectively, with 9 bases between them. The CDR3 is made up of 14 amino acids. Germline V gene data show CDR1 as PRHDT and CDR2 as FYEKMQ (reference sequence). The CDR3 spells CASSLGGAGDTQYF. For the CDR3, the DNA is TGTGCCAGCAGCTTAGGAGGGGCAGGAGATACGCAGTATTTT.

V and J are TRBV18 and TRBJ2-1, with 7 bases matching TRBD2. V lost 3 bases and J lost 2; bases outside the gene matches: 1. CDR1 KGHSH and CDR2 LQKENI come from the germline V gene. There are 14 residues in the CDR3. CDR3 protein: CASSPAGAYNEQFF. In nucleotides, the CDR3 is TGTGCCAGCTCACCTGCGGGGGCCTACAATGAGCAGTTCTTC.

This clone came up a few times. The gene calls are TRBV4-2 and TRBJ2-3; weak D call: TRBD1 (5 bases). The CDR3 has 15 amino acids. Between the trimmed V and J ends, which lost 5 bases and 0 bases, there was a span of 12 bases. Germline V gives CDR1 LGHNA, CDR2 YNFKEQ. CDR3 DNA: TGTGCCAGCAGCTTGGAGTCAGGGAGCACAGATACGCAGTATTTT. It translates to CASSLESGSTDTQYF.

The V and J genes are TRBV7-8 and TRBJ2-7; 10 bases align to TRBD2. In germline, CDR1 is SGHVS, CDR2 FQNEAQ. Trimming at V came to 8 bases and at J to 1 base, leaving 5 bases not matched to a gene. CDR3 length: 14 amino acids. CDR3 region: CASRLSGGSYEQYF. The CDR3 DNA reads TGTGCCAGCCGACTTAGCGGGGGGTCCTACGAGCAGTACTTC.

This chain uses TRBV6-1 with TRBJ1-1; TRBD1 agrees at 7 bases. The J segment lost 8 bases and the V segment lost 2 bases, leaving 2 bases of the junction unmatched. CDR1 MNHNS and CDR2 SASEGT come from the germline V gene. This CDR3 contains 12 residues. This CDR3 reads CASSERDSEAFF. Written as DNA, the CDR3 is TGTGCCAGCAGTGAACGGGACAGCGAAGCTTTCTTT.

CDR3 amino acids: CASSSPRVTEAFF. In DNA form, the CDR3 reads TGTGCCAGCAGTTCGCCGCGTGTCACTGAAGCTTTCTTT. This chain uses TRBV27 with TRBJ1-1; no clear D. Trimming took off 4 bases at V and 4 bases at J, with 10 bases between the two ends. CDR3 length: 13 residues. Germline V CDR1 and CDR2: MNHEY, SMNVEV (reference sequence).

In its sample, this clone was seen a few times. The chain combines TRBV6-6 with TRBJ1-1; no reliable D call. V lost 0 bases to trimming and J lost 4 bases, with 6 bases between them. The CDR3 runs 13 residues. Germline V gene lookup returns CDR1 MNHNY and CDR2 SVGAGI (reference sequence). The chain's CDR3 is CASSYSEVTEAFF. CDR3 in DNA: TGTGCCAGCAGTTACTCGGAGGTCACTGAAGCTTTCTTT.

There are a few counts of this clone. The rearrangement uses TRBV25-1 and TRBJ1-3; D possibly corresponds to TRBD1 (5 bases). The germline V gene encodes CDR1 MGHDK and CDR2 SYGVNS. The CDR3 consists of 15 residues. V was shortened by 1 base and J by 3 bases, with 10 bases between the two germline ends. DNA of the CDR3: TGTGCCAGCAGTGAATCGGGGGTTCGTGGAAACACCATATATTTT. Residues: CASSESGVRGNTIYF. Combining the CDR3 with reference TRBV25-1 and TRBJ1-3 gives the whole variable domain EADIYQTPRYLVIGTGKKITLECSQTMGHDKMYWYQQDPGMELHLIHYSYGVNSTEKGDLSSESTVSRIRTEHFPLTLESARPSHTSQYLCASSESGVRGNTIYFGEGSWLTVV.

This clone was observed a few times. The J gene is TRBJ1-2, the V gene TRBV13; 10 bases line up with TRBD1. V dropped 3 bases and J dropped 7; count of bases not matched to a gene: 11. Germline values: CDR1 PRHDT, CDR2 FYEKMQ (reference sequence). The CDR3 has 16 residues. The CDR3 DNA reads as TGTGCCAGCAGCTTCGGGACAGGGGTACTTACGGGTGGCTACACCTTC. Residues: CASSFGTGVLTGGYTF.

This clone was observed a few times. A much larger clone lies a single base off, so this may be a read error. The chain carries TRBV28 and TRBJ2-1; D not certain. Germline assignment: CDR1 MDHEN and CDR2 SYDVKM. The V end lost 4 bases, the J end lost 4 bases, and 2 bases lay between the germline ends. There are 11 residues in the CDR3. Here the CDR3 reads CASSSYNEQFF. The CDR3 nucleotides are TGTGCCAGCAGTTCGTACAATGAGCAGTTCTTC.

The chain employs TRBV7-2 and TRBJ2-7; D might be TRBD2 (6 bases). The V gene lost 5 bases and the J gene lost 7 bases, with 21 bases spanning the gap. The CDR3 loop spans 15 amino acids. Germline V gene data show CDR1 as SGHTA and CDR2 as FQGNSA. The CDR3 reads CASSPHGTGRDEQYF. CDR3 nucleotides: TGTGCCAGCAGCCCACACGGGACTGGCCGGGATGAGCAGTACTTC. Filled out from reference TRBV7-2 and TRBJ2-7, the complete variable domain reads GAGVSQSPSNKVTEKGKDVELRCDPISGHTALYWYRQSLGQGLEFLIYFQGNSAPDKSGLPSDRFSAERTGGSVSTLTIQRTQQEDSAVYLCASSPHGTGRDEQYFGPGTRLTVT.